This T cell receptor beta chain emerged from a study of molecular identifiers for immune sequencing clone quantification. Details on this clonotype: One base away lies a much larger clone, so this may be a sequencing read error.

A single record per CDR3 protein comes from TCRdb applying MiXCR to the PCR reads. The data hold about 630,000 distinct CDR3 sequences, with 25% observed a single time. This CDR3 has 15 amino acids. Germline V gives CDR1 LGHNA, CDR2 YSLEER. The sequence was collected from a human donor in good health. Some libraries in this study had Jurkat cell RNA spiked in. Material for sequencing was naive CD8+ T cells from blood, with Jurkat cell RNA spiked in. Subset in this sample: FACS-sorted CD8+CD4-CCR7+CD45RA+ naive T cells. The J gene is TRBJ2-3, the V gene TRBV4-3; D gene ambiguous. CDR3 region: CASSQDQLSTATQYF. CDR3 nucleotide sequence: TGCGCCAGCAGCCAAGACCAGCTAAGCACAGCTACGCAGTATTTT.